The 24 T cell receptor beta chains presented below share a single source sample, sequenced in a study of siplizumab effects on memory and regulatory T cells. TCRdb's copy holds only in-frame clones and misses some; the assay was immunoSEQ multiplex PCR. The data contain around 95,000 clones, approximately 94% of them singletons. Sequencing input: non-Treg CD4+ T cells sorted from blood. These receptors came from a human donor in good health.

The rearrangement links TRBV29-1 to TRBJ2-7, with 10 bases lining up with TRBD1. This CDR3 contains 15 residues. The V segment lost 0 bases and the J segment 6 bases; nucleotides outside the gene matches: 8. Germline V gene sequence: CDR1 SQVTM, CDR2 ANQGSEA. The CDR3, as DNA: TGCAGCGTTGAAGATGCCGGGACAGGGGTAGGCGAGCAGTACTTC. It is translated as CSVEDAGTGVGEQYF.

The chain employs TRBV7-3 and TRBJ2-7; TRBD1 matches at 7 bases. After removal of 3 bases from V and 2 bases from J, the junction contained 10 bases not matched to a gene. CDR1 and CDR2 (germline): SGHTA, FQGTGA. The CDR3 sequence is 16 residues long. As DNA, the CDR3 is TGTGCCAGCAGCTTGGTCGGGGACAGCACTACCTACGAGCAGTACTTC. This gives the protein CASSLVGDSTTYEQYF.

The V and J genes are TRBV5-4 and TRBJ2-3; D unclear. The CDR3 is 13 residues long. V lost 4 bases to trimming and J lost 4 bases, with 10 bases between them. The germline gives CDR1 SGHNT, CDR2 YYREEE (reference sequence). CDR3 amino acids: CASSLLDSDTQYF. In DNA form, the CDR3 reads TGTGCCAGCAGCCTATTAGACTCAGATACGCAGTATTTT. The whole variable domain, remainder taken from reference TRBV5-4 and TRBJ2-3, is ETGVTQSPTHLIKTRGQQVTLRCSSQSGHNTVSWYQQALGQGPQFIFQYYREEENGRGNFPPRFSGLQFPNYSSELNVNALELDDSALYLCASSLLDSDTQYFGPGTRLTVL.

V gene TRBV15 combines with J gene TRBJ2-7; unclear D gene. This CDR3 has 13 amino acids. The V end was cut by 0 bases, the J end by 4 bases, with 7 bases between. CDR1 and CDR2 from the germline V gene are LNHNV and YYDKDF (reference sequence). The DNA for the CDR3 is TGTGCCACCAGCAGAGATGAACCGTACGAGCAGTACTTC. This codes for CATSRDEPYEQYF.

This clone appeared once. The CDR3 spells CASSLTASNEQFF. In DNA, the CDR3 is TGTGCCAGCAGCTTGACGGCTAGCAATGAGCAGTTCTTC. This chain links TRBV11-3 with TRBJ2-1; D not certain. CDR3 length: 13 residues. Trimming removed 3 bases from V and 6 bases from J, with 9 bases in between. Germline loops: CDR1 SGHNT, CDR2 YENEEA.

The rearrangement uses TRBV18 and TRBJ2-1; 10 bases map to TRBD1. Germline V gene data show CDR1 as KGHSH and CDR2 as LQKENI. J lost 6 bases, V lost 6 bases, and 5 bases had no gene match. The CDR3 is 14 amino acids. The chain's CDR3 is CASSPGTGVNEQFF. The CDR3 DNA is TGTGCCAGCTCCCCCGGGACAGGGGTCAATGAGCAGTTCTTC.

The genes are TRBV5-4 and TRBJ2-5; 7 nucleotides line up with TRBD1. This CDR3 is 15 amino acids long. Germline loops: CDR1 SGHNT, CDR2 YYREEE (reference sequence). With V trimmed by 4 bases and J by 7 bases, 13 bases remained unmatched. CDR3: CASSEGTAFYGTQYF. CDR3 nucleotide sequence: TGTGCCAGCAGCGAAGGGACAGCATTCTACGGGACCCAGTACTTC.

This chain uses TRBV7-9 with TRBJ2-1; D remains unclear. This CDR3 region has 11 residues. The germline V gene encodes CDR1 SEHNR and CDR2 FQNEAQ (reference sequence). V lost 6 bases to trimming and J lost 7 bases, with 7 bases between them. The CDR3 here is CASSLKNEQFF. CDR3 bases: TGTGCCAGCAGTCTGAAAAATGAGCAGTTCTTC.

The chain links TRBV10-1 to TRBJ2-1; 8 positions agree with TRBD2. Trimming took 9 bases from V and 4 from J; bases not matched to a gene: 11. Germline V gene lookup returns CDR1 WNHNN and CDR2 SYGVQD (reference sequence). The CDR3 totals 15 residues. As DNA, the CDR3 is TGCGCCAGACTCTTAGCGGGAAACCTATACAATGAGCAGTTCTTC. Its protein is CARLLAGNLYNEQFF.

The chain is built from TRBV2 and TRBJ1-2, with D unresolved. CDR1 and CDR2 (germline): SNHLY, FYNNEI. V gave up 6 bases and J gave up 4 bases, with 9 bases separating them. The CDR3 loop spans 12 amino acids. CDR3 protein: CASRDDGYGYTF. The CDR3 coding sequence is TGTGCCAGCAGGGATGACGGCTATGGCTACACCTTC.

CDR3 DNA: TGTGCCAGCAGCTTCCAGGGGCCGAACACTGAAGCTTTCTTT. Translated: CASSFQGPNTEAFF. This sequence joins TRBV7-9 and TRBJ1-1, with D perhaps TRBD1 (6 bases). Trimming stripped 3 bases from V and 1 base from J, with 9 bases between. This CDR3 spans 14 amino acids. CDR1 and CDR2 (germline): SEHNR, FQNEAQ (reference sequence). Full variable domain (outside the CDR3, taken from reference TRBV7-9 and TRBJ1-1): DTGVSQNPRHKITKRGQNVTFRCDPISEHNRLYWYRQTLGQGPEFLTYFQNEAQLEKSRLLSDRFSAERPKGSFSTLEIQRTEQGDSAMYLCASSFQGPNTEAFFGQGTRLTVV.

V gene TRBV2 combines with J gene TRBJ2-5; a possible D gene is TRBD2 (5 bases). V dropped 2 bases and J dropped 3 bases, with 13 bases sitting between them. The CDR3 extends over 15 amino acids. Looked up from germline, CDR1 is SNHLY and CDR2 is FYNNEI. Here the CDR3 DNA reads TGTGCCAGCAGTGAACGGGGTAGGGCCGAAGAGACCCAGTACTTC. Its protein is CASSERGRAEETQYF. Full variable domain (remainder filled in from reference TRBV2 and TRBJ2-5): EPEVTQTPSHQVTQMGQEVILRCVPISNHLYFYWYRQILGQKVEFLVSFYNNEISEKSEIFDDQFSVERPDGSNFTLKIRSTKLEDSAMYFCASSERGRAEETQYFGPGTRLLVL.

The chain has TRBV5-6 and TRBJ2-1; D call uncertain. The CDR3 is 11 amino acids. Germline lookup yields CDR1 SGHDT and CDR2 YYEEEE. V lost 5 bases and J 8 bases, leaving 8 bases between the germline ends. The DNA for the CDR3 is TGTGCCAGCAGATTTGGGGATGAGCAGTTCTTC. Translation: CASRFGDEQFF.

This clone was found once. The rearrangement joins TRBV7-9 to TRBJ1-1; D gene unclear. Trimming removed 3 bases from V and 5 bases from J, with 10 bases in between. This CDR3 region has 13 residues. The germline gives CDR1 SEHNR, CDR2 FQNEAQ (reference sequence). CDR3 in amino acids: CASSFSFKTEAFF. The CDR3 DNA follows: TGTGCCAGCAGCTTTTCTTTTAAGACTGAAGCTTTCTTT.

The chain recombines TRBV9 with TRBJ2-3; D perhaps matches TRBD2 (6 bases). Germline V gene lookup returns CDR1 SGDLS and CDR2 YYNGEE. The CDR3 loop spans 15 amino acids. V lost 4 bases to trimming and J lost 2 bases, with 14 bases between them. The CDR3 loop reads CASSRTGTPTDTQYF. The CDR3 DNA reads as TGTGCCAGCAGCCGAACCGGGACTCCCACAGATACGCAGTATTTT.

The chain recombines TRBV6-5 with TRBJ2-1, with D perhaps given as TRBD1 or TRBD2 (5 bases each). This CDR3 has 15 amino acids. Per germline, CDR1 MNHEY and CDR2 SVGAGI. The V end lost 4 bases, the J end lost 4 bases, and 14 bases lay between the germline ends. The CDR3 loop is CASSWDPKPYNEQFF. CDR3 sequence (DNA): TGTGCCAGCAGTTGGGACCCGAAGCCTTACAATGAGCAGTTCTTC.

This chain joins TRBV27 and TRBJ2-7; 8 bases line up with TRBD1. Germline CDR1 reads MNHEY; CDR2 reads SMNVEV (reference sequence). V shed 3 bases, J shed 2 bases, and the junction held 3 bases outside the gene matches. CDR3 length: 14 amino acids. The CDR3 spells CASSFTGGTYEQYF. The CDR3 nucleotides are TGTGCCAGCAGTTTCACAGGGGGTACCTACGAGCAGTACTTC.

This clone occurred once. This rearrangement joins TRBV5-4 to TRBJ2-3; D not resolved. The CDR3 length is 15 residues. V was trimmed by 0 bases and J by 5 bases, leaving 13 bases between them. Germline loops: CDR1 SGHNT, CDR2 YYREEE (reference sequence). The CDR3 DNA reads as TGTGCCAGCAGCTTGGACCTCCGAAACGGAGATACGCAGTATTTT. Translating gives CASSLDLRNGDTQYF. The variable domain in full, completed from reference TRBV5-4 and TRBJ2-3, reads ETGVTQSPTHLIKTRGQQVTLRCSSQSGHNTVSWYQQALGQGPQFIFQYYREEENGRGNFPPRFSGLQFPNYSSELNVNALELDDSALYLCASSLDLRNGDTQYFGPGTRLTVL.

The rearrangement links TRBV11-2 to TRBJ2-2; D remains unclear. V lost 3 bases and J 2 bases, leaving 10 bases between the germline ends. In germline, CDR1 is SGHAT, CDR2 FQNNGV. The CDR3 runs 15 residues. The CDR3 here is CASSLVLSNTGELFF. DNA for the CDR3: TGTGCCAGCAGCTTGGTCCTGTCAAACACCGGGGAGCTGTTTTTT.

The rearrangement uses TRBV6-5 and TRBJ2-1; possible D gene TRBD2, 6 bases. The CDR3 is made up of 14 amino acids. V lost 4 bases to trimming and J lost 6 bases, with 13 bases between them. Per the germline V gene, CDR1 is MNHEY and CDR2 is SVGAGI. The CDR3 region is CASSSLSGINEQFF. The CDR3 DNA sequence: TGTGCCAGCAGTTCTCTTAGCGGAATCAATGAGCAGTTCTTC.

This clone was observed once. This chain connects TRBV18 to TRBJ1-2; 8 bases agree with TRBD1. From germline, CDR1 is KGHSH and CDR2 LQKENI. The CDR3 loop spans 16 amino acids. V was pared by 3 bases and J by 3 bases, with 9 bases of the junction left unmatched. CDR3 DNA sequence: TGTGCCAGCTCACCGGGACAGGTCCGGTATGACTATGGCTACACCTTC. Protein sequence: CASSPGQVRYDYGYTF. The complete variable domain, with remaining parts taken from reference TRBV18 and TRBJ1-2, reads NAGVMQNPRHLVRRRGQEARLRCSPMKGHSHVYWYRQLPEEGLKFMVYLQKENIIDESGMPKERFSAEFPKEGPSILRIQQVVRGDSAAYFCASSPGQVRYDYGYTFGSGTRLTVV.

About this clone: At one end the junction does not follow the germline gene, possibly because of a read error. The genes are TRBV5-6 and TRBJ2-1, with 7 positions matching TRBD2. The germline V gene encodes CDR1 SGHDT and CDR2 YYEEEE. This CDR3 is 15 amino acids long. The CDR3 spells CANSFDGGSIHEQFF. CDR3 DNA: TGTGCCAACAGCTTTGATGGCGGGAGTATTCATGAGCAGTTCTTC.

This clone was picked up one time. This chain joins TRBV5-5 and TRBJ1-1; D is ambiguous. The germline V gene has CDR1 SGHKS and CDR2 YYEKEE (reference sequence). The CDR3 spans 16 residues. V was cut by 0 bases and J by 3 bases, with 15 bases left in between. Here the CDR3 reads CASSLVRAVRDTEAFF. CDR3 nucleotide sequence: TGTGCCAGCAGCTTGGTGAGGGCCGTGAGGGACACTGAAGCTTTCTTT.

The chain combines TRBV18 with TRBJ1-1; D possibly corresponds to TRBD1 (6 bases). CDR1 and CDR2 from the germline V gene are KGHSH and LQKENI. The CDR3 loop spans 15 amino acids. Trimming pared 3 bases from V and 7 bases from J, leaving 18 bases between. The DNA for the CDR3 is TGTGCCAGCTCACCGTCTGGGGGCAGAATGGGTGAAGCTTTCTTT. This encodes CASSPSGGRMGEAFF. The full variable domain, in which reference TRBV18 and TRBJ1-1 provide the parts outside the CDR3, is NAGVMQNPRHLVRRRGQEARLRCSPMKGHSHVYWYRQLPEEGLKFMVYLQKENIIDESGMPKERFSAEFPKEGPSILRIQQVVRGDSAAYFCASSPSGGRMGEAFFGQGTRLTVV.